The next 32 T cell receptor beta chains were all read from a single sample in a study of T cells in Graves' hyperthyroidism and ophthalmopathy. RNA transcripts served as the template for amplifying TCR beta CDR3 regions. HTBI primers were used for first-round RT-PCR of the TCR CDR3. TCRdb fed the multiplex PCR reads into MiXCR, producing one record per CDR3 protein. This sample yields tens of thousands of distinct CDR3 sequences, of which 45% are seen a single time; about a tenth belongs to the top ten. Sequencing was carried out using blood. The receptors come from a woman aged 25 to 45 with Graves' hyperthyroidism.

Comment on this clonotype: A clone one base away is much larger, so this may be a read error. Without the conserved terminal phenylalanine or tryptophan, this CDR3 likely stems from a read error. This chain uses TRBV28 with TRBJ2-5; D is perhaps TRBD1 (6 bases). V was pared by 4 bases and J by 7 bases, with 19 bases between. CDR3 length: 15 residues. CDR1 is MDHEN and CDR2 is SYDVKM in the germline V gene. The CDR3 spells CASSSDLQGLGTQYC. The CDR3 DNA sequence: TGTGCCAGCAGTTCAGATCTGCAGGGGTTAGGGACCCAGTACTGC.

In regard to this clonotype: The final CDR3 position lacks the conserved phenylalanine or tryptophan, pointing to a likely read error. The limits of the CDR3 on the DNA are not certain, so only TCRdb's listed CDR3 is given. The chain has TRBV15 and TRBJ2-1; no check of the table's D call, TRBD1, against the DNA was made. Per the germline V gene, CDR1 is LNHNV and CDR2 is YYDKDF (reference sequence). Counting both end residues, the CDR3 totals 16 amino acids. The chain's CDR3 is CATSRDRNRGAGGSRA.

This chain uses TRBV9 with TRBJ2-7; D remains ambiguous. The CDR3 spans 11 residues. Trimming took off 3 bases at V and 5 bases at J, with 6 bases between the two ends. Germline CDR1 and CDR2: SGDLS and YYNGEE. The CDR3 here is CASSDDHEQYF. Written as DNA, the CDR3 is TGTGCCAGCAGCGACGATCACGAGCAGTACTTC.

The genes are TRBV6-6 and TRBJ2-5; no reliable D call. This CDR3 spans 14 amino acids. V lost 8 bases and J lost 2, with 15 bases in between. CDR1 and CDR2 from the germline V gene are MNHNY and SVGAGI (reference sequence). The CDR3 loop is CASEAGFGQETQYF. The CDR3 DNA follows: TGTGCCAGCGAGGCAGGATTCGGGCAAGAGACCCAGTACTTC.

The rearrangement joins TRBV9 to TRBJ1-6; TRBD1 is a possible D gene (6 bases). V gave up 4 bases and J gave up 5 bases, with 13 bases separating them. The germline CDR1 and CDR2 sequences are SGDLS and YYNGEE. This CDR3 is built from 15 residues. CDR3 loop: CASSSRQDHNSPLHF. CDR3 in DNA: TGTGCCAGCAGCTCCCGACAGGATCATAATTCACCCCTCCACTTT.

This chain connects TRBV19 to TRBJ2-5; 10 bases match TRBD1. The J segment lost 9 bases and the V segment lost 2 bases, leaving 15 bases of the junction unmatched. Germline V gives CDR1 LNHDA, CDR2 SQIVND (reference sequence). This CDR3 contains 17 residues. The CDR3: CASSIRYWDRGIQPQYF. The CDR3 nucleotides are TGTGCCAGTAGTATACGGTACTGGGACAGGGGAATTCAGCCCCAGTACTTC.

The chain couples TRBV29-1 to TRBJ2-3; D unresolved. Trimming shortened V by 3 bases and J by 2 bases, and 21 bases separated the two germline ends. The germline V gene has CDR1 SQVTM and CDR2 ANQGSEA. The CDR3 length is 17 residues. Here the CDR3 reads CSVDWQSQMETTDTQYF. The DNA of the CDR3 is TGCAGCGTTGATTGGCAAAGTCAGATGGAGACCACAGATACGCAGTATTTT.

This clonotype was seen at least ten times. This rearrangement joins TRBV11-3 to TRBJ1-2; 7 bases line up with TRBD1. CDR1 is SGHNT and CDR2 is YENEEA in the germline V gene. The CDR3 is 15 residues long. The junction had 9 bases not matched to a gene; V was cut back by 4 bases and J by 4 bases. This CDR3 is CASSSLRDSLYGYTF. In nucleotides, the CDR3 is TGTGCCAGCAGCTCCCTCCGGGACAGCCTCTATGGCTACACCTTC.

The sample holds many counts of this clonotype. The DNA is omitted, as the CDR3 cannot be located on it reliably, and the CDR3 follows TCRdb's listing. V is TRBV7-5 and J is TRBJ1-1; the D call in the table, TRBD1, was not verified against the DNA. TRBV7-5 is assigned pseudogene status. From its first to its last residue, the CDR3 has 19 amino acids. The CDR3 here is CISVPEASWGGEGDTEAFF.

This clonotype is labeled as medium-sized. The chain uses TRBV10-3 and TRBJ2-3; 8 bases are a match to TRBD2. The V segment lost 2 bases and the J segment 4 bases; nucleotides outside the gene matches: 14. The CDR3 is 18 amino acids. Looked up from germline, CDR1 is ENHRY and CDR2 is SYGVKD. The DNA of the CDR3 is TGTGCCATCAGTGAGCGGATGGCCGGACGAGCGGGGGCAGATACGCAGTATTTT. Protein: CAISERMAGRAGADTQYF.

In this sample, this clonotype turned up many times. The chain employs TRBV30 and TRBJ1-1; D is ambiguous. Trimming shortened V by 0 bases and J by 2 bases, and 10 bases separated the two germline ends. Germline V gene sequence: CDR1 GTSNPN, CDR2 SVGIG (reference sequence). The length of the CDR3 is 14 residues. The CDR3, as DNA: TGTGCCTGGAGTGTAGGTGGCGGAAACACTGAAGCTTTCTTT. Protein: CAWSVGGGNTEAFF.

By share, this clonotype counts as medium-sized (0.01 to 0.1%). The chain carries TRBV15 and TRBJ1-6; 7 bases agree with TRBD1. The V segment lost 1 base and the J segment 4 bases; nucleotides outside the gene matches: 1. The CDR3 spans 15 residues. CDR1 is LNHNV and CDR2 is YYDKDF in the germline V gene (reference sequence). The CDR3 sequence: CATSRGDSYNSPLHF. DNA of the CDR3: TGTGCCACCAGCAGAGGGGACAGTTATAATTCACCCCTCCACTTT.

This clonotype came up many times. V usage is TRBV12-3 or TRBV12-4 and J usage is TRBJ2-4, with 15 nucleotides matching TRBD2. The length of the CDR3 is 18 residues. V lost 6 bases and J lost 2; bases outside the gene matches: 8. In DNA form, the CDR3 reads TGTGCCAGCAGCCCTGGACTAGCGGGAGGGCTGACCAAAAACATTCAGTACTTC. This gives the protein CASSPGLAGGLTKNIQYF.

At least ten counts were recorded for this clonotype. V is TRBV9 and J is TRBJ2-7, with TRBD2 identical over 9 bases. Germline CDR1 reads SGDLS; CDR2 reads YYNGEE. The V and J ends lost 1 base and 3 bases, in that order; junction bases with no gene match: 11. The CDR3 has 17 amino acids. This CDR3 is CASSVSSASGTYYEQYF. The DNA of the CDR3 is TGTGCCAGCAGCGTATCTTCGGCTAGCGGGACCTACTACGAGCAGTACTTC.

The rearrangement joins TRBV14 to TRBJ2-1; D remains ambiguous. V lost 9 bases and J 4 bases, leaving 7 bases between the germline ends. The CDR3 loop spans 11 amino acids. Germline V lookup: CDR1 SGHDN, CDR2 FVKESK. The CDR3 sequence: CARGSYNEQFF. The CDR3 nucleotides read TGTGCCAGGGGCTCATACAATGAGCAGTTCTTC.

The V and J genes are TRBV24-1 and TRBJ2-2; D is ambiguous. The CDR3 contains 11 residues. V gave up 1 base and J gave up 8 bases, with 1 base separating them. Germline CDR1 is KGHDR and CDR2 is SFDVKD. CDR3 protein: CATSDLGELFF. In DNA form, the CDR3 reads TGTGCCACCAGTGATTTAGGGGAGCTGTTTTTT.

This clonotype was recorded at least ten times. CDR3 protein: CASKNQGDGYGYTF. For the CDR3, the DNA is TGTGCCAGCAAGAATCAGGGAGATGGGTATGGCTACACCTTC. The chain has TRBV28 and TRBJ1-2; TRBD1 might be the D (5 bases). This CDR3 region has 14 residues. Germline CDR1 MDHEN, CDR2 SYDVKM. V dropped 7 bases and J dropped 5 bases, with 17 bases sitting between them.

The chain has TRBV25-1 and TRBJ2-1, with D uncertain. Looked up from germline, CDR1 is MGHDK and CDR2 is SYGVNS. The V and J ends lost 0 bases and 10 bases respectively, with 13 bases between them. This CDR3 contains 14 residues. The CDR3 nucleotides read TGTGCCAGCAGTGAATATAATCGGCCGGACGAGCAGTTCTTC. Translating gives CASSEYNRPDEQFF.

The CDR3 is CASKRGFSWPQHF. The CDR3, as DNA: TGTGCCAGCAAAAGAGGCTTTTCATGGCCCCAGCATTTT. This rearrangement joins TRBV2 to TRBJ1-5; D is undetermined. The CDR3 covers 13 residues. Between the trimmed V and J ends, which lost 7 bases and 9 bases, there was a span of 16 bases. Germline CDR1 SNHLY, CDR2 FYNNEI.

This clonotype was found many times. The V gene is TRBV14, the J gene TRBJ2-7; no firm D call. The CDR3 extends over 14 amino acids. V lost 6 bases and J 0 bases, leaving 12 bases between the germline ends. Germline CDR1 and CDR2: SGHDN and FVKESK. The CDR3 sequence is CASSPDQTSYEQYF. The CDR3 nucleotides are TGTGCCAGCAGTCCCGACCAAACCTCCTACGAGCAGTACTTC.

There are many counts of this clonotype. The gene calls are TRBV6-1 and TRBJ2-1; 11 bases line up with TRBD2. The V gene's germline CDR1 is MNHNS and CDR2 SASEGT. The J segment lost 5 bases and the V segment lost 2 bases, leaving 5 bases of the junction unmatched. The CDR3 sequence is 16 residues long. The CDR3 region is CASSESIAGGNNEQFF. CDR3 DNA sequence: TGTGCCAGCAGTGAATCCATAGCGGGAGGGAACAATGAGCAGTTCTTC.

Concerning this clonotype itself: One end of the junction fails to match germline, which may point to a read error. The chain is built from TRBV5-1 and TRBJ1-6; no firm D call. Germline V gene sequence: CDR1 SGHRS, CDR2 YFSETQ. This CDR3 is built from 12 residues. The CDR3 DNA follows: TGCGTCAGCAGCTTGGAGGATTCACCCCTCCATTTT. Translated: CVSSLEDSPLHF.

This clonotype was seen repeatedly, ten times or more. The chain uses TRBV6-6 and TRBJ1-1; D gene unclear. V was clipped by 6 bases and J by 5 bases, with 10 bases between them. The CDR3 length is 12 residues. Germline values: CDR1 MNHNY, CDR2 SVGAGI (reference sequence). Written as DNA, the CDR3 is TGTGCCAGCAGGCGCGGGTGGACTGAAGCTTTCTTT. Protein: CASRRGWTEAFF.

The sample holds many counts of this clonotype. V gene TRBV20-1 combines with J gene TRBJ2-5, with 12 bases that match TRBD2. CDR3 size: 16 residues. The trim removed 4 bases at V and 3 bases at J, leaving 9 bases unmatched. Germline loops: CDR1 DFQATT, CDR2 SNEGSKA (reference sequence). The CDR3 DNA follows: TGCAGTGCTACCCTCAGGACTAGCGGGACTGAAGAGACCCAGTACTTC. Encoded protein: CSATLRTSGTEETQYF.

This clonotype was seen once. V usage is TRBV29-1 and J usage is TRBJ2-3, with no clear D. Germline CDR1 is SQVTM and CDR2 is ANQGSEA. The CDR3 is 9 amino acids. Trimming cost V 7 bases and J 3 bases, with 2 bases left between them. The CDR3 region is CSGTDTQYF. In DNA form, the CDR3 reads TGCAGCGGGACAGATACGCAGTATTTT.

The chain combines TRBV6-5 with TRBJ2-3; no definite D call. CDR3 length: 15 amino acids. Per germline, CDR1 MNHEY and CDR2 SVGAGI. V was shortened by 5 bases and J by 0 bases, with 12 bases between the two germline ends. Here the CDR3 DNA reads TGTGCCAGCAGTGCCAGGACCCGTAGCACAGATACGCAGTATTTT. Encoded protein: CASSARTRSTDTQYF.

This clonotype was observed at least ten times. The chain uses TRBV11-1 and TRBJ2-2; D is tentatively TRBD1 or TRBD2 (5 bases each). The V gene lost 0 bases and the J gene lost 5 bases, with 13 bases spanning the gap. The CDR3 consists of 16 residues. Germline loops: CDR1 SGHAT, CDR2 FQDESV (reference sequence). Written as DNA, the CDR3 is TGTGCCAGCAGCTTAGCCAAGGGGAGCGGTACCGGGGAGCTGTTTTTT. It translates to CASSLAKGSGTGELFF. The variable domain in full, completed from reference TRBV11-1 and TRBJ2-2, reads EAEVAQSPRYKITEKSQAVAFWCDPISGHATLYWYRQILGQGPELLVQFQDESVVDDSQLPKDRFSAERLKGVDSTLKIQPAELGDSAMYLCASSLAKGSGTGELFFGEGSRLTVL.

This clonotype was counted ten times or more. The chain employs TRBV6-2 or TRBV6-3 and TRBJ2-7; D is unresolved. The germline V and J ends were trimmed by 5 bases and 0 bases, with 2 bases remaining between them. In germline, CDR1 is MNHEY, CDR2 SVGEGT. This CDR3 comprises 11 residues. The CDR3 DNA reads TGTGCCAGCAGTCCCTCCTACGAGCAGTACTTC. It codes for CASSPSYEQYF.

This clonotype was detected ten times or more. V gene TRBV28 combines with J gene TRBJ2-7; the D gene is possibly TRBD2 (6 bases). The CDR3 sequence is 13 residues long. With 7 bases removed from V and 5 bases from J, the gap between germline ends came to 15 bases. Germline values: CDR1 MDHEN, CDR2 SYDVKM. The CDR3 loop reads CASTLGGSDEQYF. DNA for the CDR3: TGTGCCAGCACCTTGGGGGGATCGGACGAGCAGTACTTC.

This clonotype has ten or more counts. V is TRBV12-3 or TRBV12-4 and J is TRBJ1-5; D is perhaps TRBD1 (5 bases). Trimming shortened V by 6 bases and J by 2 bases, and 14 bases separated the two germline ends. The CDR3 length is 15 residues. CDR3 sequence: CASSQDGGGNQPQHF. DNA for the CDR3: TGTGCCAGCAGCCAGGACGGAGGGGGCAATCAGCCCCAGCATTTT.

This clonotype has at least ten counts. The V call is TRBV7-8, the J call TRBJ2-1, with 11 positions matching TRBD2. V dropped 6 bases and J dropped 6; count of bases not matched to a gene: 10. CDR1 is SGHVS, CDR2 FQNEAQ, per germline. The CDR3 spans 16 residues. CDR3 sequence reads: CASSFLTSGSSNEQFF. The DNA of the CDR3 is TGTGCCAGCAGTTTCCTAACTAGCGGGAGCAGCAATGAGCAGTTCTTC.

The chain couples TRBV9 to TRBJ2-1, with 8 bases that match TRBD2. CDR1 is SGDLS and CDR2 is YYNGEE in the germline V gene. Germline trimming cut 1 base from V and 15 bases from J; bases unmatched to any gene: 9. This CDR3 contains 13 residues. The CDR3 DNA sequence: TGTGCCAGCAGCGTATATAGCGGGACCCCTACGTTCTTC. Translation: CASSVYSGTPTFF.